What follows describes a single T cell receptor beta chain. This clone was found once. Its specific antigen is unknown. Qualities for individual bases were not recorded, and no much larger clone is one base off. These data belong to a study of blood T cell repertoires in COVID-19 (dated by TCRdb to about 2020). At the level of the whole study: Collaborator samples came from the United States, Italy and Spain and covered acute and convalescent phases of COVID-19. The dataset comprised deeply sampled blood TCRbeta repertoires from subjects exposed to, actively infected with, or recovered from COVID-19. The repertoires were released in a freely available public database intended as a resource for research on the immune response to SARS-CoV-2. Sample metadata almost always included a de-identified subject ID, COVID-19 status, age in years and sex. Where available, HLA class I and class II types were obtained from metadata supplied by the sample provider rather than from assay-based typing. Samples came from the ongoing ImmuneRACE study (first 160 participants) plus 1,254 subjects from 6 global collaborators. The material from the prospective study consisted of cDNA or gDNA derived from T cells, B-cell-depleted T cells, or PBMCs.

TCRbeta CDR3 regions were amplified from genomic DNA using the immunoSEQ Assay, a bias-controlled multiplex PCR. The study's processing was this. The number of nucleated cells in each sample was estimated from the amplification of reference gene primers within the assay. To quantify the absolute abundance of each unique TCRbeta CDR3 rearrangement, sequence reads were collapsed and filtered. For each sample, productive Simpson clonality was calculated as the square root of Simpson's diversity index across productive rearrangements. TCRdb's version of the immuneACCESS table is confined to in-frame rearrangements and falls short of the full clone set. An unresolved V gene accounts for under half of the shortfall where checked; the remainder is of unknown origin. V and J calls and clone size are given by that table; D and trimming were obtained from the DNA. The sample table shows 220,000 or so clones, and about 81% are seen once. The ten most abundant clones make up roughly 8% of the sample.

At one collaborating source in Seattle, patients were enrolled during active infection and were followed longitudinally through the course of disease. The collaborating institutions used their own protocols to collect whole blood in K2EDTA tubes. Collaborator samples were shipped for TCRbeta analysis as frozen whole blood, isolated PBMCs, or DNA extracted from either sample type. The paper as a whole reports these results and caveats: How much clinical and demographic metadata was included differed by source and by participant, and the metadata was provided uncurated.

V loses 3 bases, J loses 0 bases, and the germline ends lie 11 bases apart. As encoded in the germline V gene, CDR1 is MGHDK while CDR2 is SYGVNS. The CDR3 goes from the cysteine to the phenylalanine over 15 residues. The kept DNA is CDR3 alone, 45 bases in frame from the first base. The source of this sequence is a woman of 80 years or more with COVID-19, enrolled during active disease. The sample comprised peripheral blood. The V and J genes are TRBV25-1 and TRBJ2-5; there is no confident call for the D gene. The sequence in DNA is TGTGCCAGCAGTGATGCCGCACTGTACCAAGAGACCCAGTACTTC. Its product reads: CASSDAALYQETQYF.